This T cell receptor beta chain stems from a study of blood T cell repertoires in COVID-19. Study-level information: Acute and convalescent COVID-19 samples came from the United States, Italy and Spain. PBMCs, B-cell-depleted T cells, or T cells provided the cDNA or gDNA that made up the material.

Authors' processing steps: Amplification of reference gene primers provided the estimated nucleated cell counts. Assay: immunoSEQ multiplex PCR; the TCRdb copy retains only in-frame clones and omits some. For V, J and clone size, that table is used; D and trimming come from the DNA. Among approximately 150,000 clones listed, 84% were seen once. There are 13 residues in the CDR3. V lost 5 bases to trimming and J lost 2 bases, with 7 bases between them. The Seattle patients joined while their infection was active and were tracked longitudinally afterward. V and J are TRBV12-3 or TRBV12-4 and TRBJ1-3; no reliable D call. The clonotype comes from a woman aged 80 or over with COVID-19, enrolled during active disease. The sequenced material came from peripheral blood. The DNA for the CDR3 is TGTGCCAGCAGTCCCCGGGCTGGAAACACCATATATTTT. Its protein is CASSPRAGNTIYF.